This T cell receptor (beta chain) was identified in a study of CXCR3-negative and CXCR3-positive naive CD8 T cells. This CDR3 region has 14 residues. The germline V gene encodes CDR1 SEHNR and CDR2 FQNEAQ (reference sequence). To note about this clonotype: Its specificity is not known.

Findings and limits, study-wide: Much lower diversity was found in memory CD8+ cells, while both naive subsets had comparably high diversity. Greater hydrophobicity was found in TRB CDR3s of CXCR3-positive naive cells than of CXCR3-negative naive cells.

The authors made the TRB cDNA libraries by 5' RACE using UMI labels. No DNA is given; TCRdb re-called the 5' RACE reads and lists each CDR3 protein once. The sample features approximately 83,000 distinct CDR3 sequences, with around 1.7% in its top ten. V is TRBV7-9 and J is TRBJ2-5; TCRdb names TRBD1, which stays unverified in the absence of DNA. What was sequenced was naive CXCR3- CD8+ T cells from blood. Subset: CD45RO-CCR7+CD27+CD95- naive CD8+ T cells lacking CXCR3 (TNR3-). This receptor was taken from a human donor in good health. Some clones in this sample may be carry-over from other donors' samples. CDR3: CSSSSTGGGETQYF. The whole variable domain, remainder taken from reference TRBV7-9 and TRBJ2-5, is DTGVSQNPRHKITKRGQNVTFRCDPISEHNRLYWYRQTLGQGPEFLTYFQNEAQLEKSRLLSDRFSAERPKGSFSTLEIQRTEQGDSAMYLCSSSSTGGGETQYFGPGTRLLVL.